These T cell receptor beta chains were read from a single sample in a study of T cells in Graves' hyperthyroidism and ophthalmopathy. TCRdb reanalysed the multiplex PCR reads using MiXCR and keeps one entry per CDR3 protein. The sample lists roughly 380,000 distinct CDR3 sequences; 18% were seen once. The sample taken for sequencing was blood. These receptors were taken from a woman in her forties with Graves' ophthalmopathy. Both conserved end residues are part of each CDR3. The order of the fields is V gene, clone size, D gene, J gene, CDR3 protein, CDR3 DNA. D genes are given only for firm matches. Clone sizes are given selectively: once, few, many, or a class where the clone is expanded.

>TRBV27|many|.|TRBJ2-5
CASSLRSGYETQYF
TGTGCCAGCAGTTTAAGGTCTGGCTATGAGACCCAGTACTTC
>TRBV6-2/TRBV6-3|many|.|TRBJ1-1
CASSYASRGEHPEAFF
TGTGCCAGCAGTTACGCGTCGAGGGGCGAACACCCTGAAGCTTTCTTT
>TRBV19|many|.|TRBJ1-5
CASSTQAGPGQPQHF
TGTGCCAGTAGTACCCAGGCAGGCCCCGGTCAGCCCCAGCATTTT
>TRBV18|many|.|TRBJ2-7
CASSPPLGRSYEQYF
TGTGCCAGCTCACCACCTTTAGGCCGGTCCTACGAGCAGTACTTC
>TRBV24-1|many|.|TRBJ2-5
CATSDLGGAEETQYF
TGTGCCACCAGTGATTTGGGGGGGGCCGAAGAGACCCAGTACTTC
>TRBV6-1|few|TRBD2|TRBJ2-1
CASSELAGGPYEQFF
TGTGCCAGCAGTGAACTAGCGGGAGGGCCCTATGAGCAGTTCTTC
>TRBV7-3|many|.|TRBJ2-2
CASSLKRNTGELFF
TGTGCCAGCAGCTTAAAACGGAACACCGGGGAGCTGTTTTTT
>TRBV27|.|.|TRBJ1-1
CASTPLGSYAEAFF
TGTGCCAGCACACCACTGGGGTCGTACGCTGAAGCTTTCTTT
>TRBV9|few|.|TRBJ2-6
CASSVDPPRVRSGANVLTF
TGTGCCAGCAGCGTAGACCCCCCCAGGGTTAGATCTGGGGCCAACGTCCTGACTTTC
>TRBV30|.|.|TRBJ2-7
CAWSSDLGYEQYF
TGTGCCTGGAGTTCGGACCTGGGCTACGAGCAGTACTTC
>TRBV28|many|TRBD2|TRBJ2-5
CASSLDSGRGEKKTQYF
TGTGCCAGCAGTTTAGATAGCGGGAGGGGAGAGAAAAAGACCCAGTACTTC
>TRBV11-2|many|.|TRBJ1-1
CASSFSVLLNTEAFF
TGTGCCAGCAGCTTTTCCGTACTGCTGAACACTGAAGCTTTCTTT
>TRBV19|many|.|TRBJ1-5
CASSPRPGQPQHF
TGTGCCAGTAGTCCCCGCCCCGGACAGCCCCAGCATTTT
>TRBV28|many|.|TRBJ1-5
CASSLSRRVDQPQHF
TGTGCCAGCAGTTTATCGCGCCGTGTGGATCAGCCCCAGCATTTT
>TRBV20-1|many|.|TRBJ2-5
CSARDTLLETQYF
TGCAGTGCTAGAGATACCCTGTTGGAGACCCAGTACTTC
>TRBV11-1|many|TRBD1|TRBJ1-2
CASSPTGGAGGYTF
TGTGCCAGCAGCCCGACAGGGGGCGCGGGAGGCTACACCTTC
>TRBV29-1|many|.|TRBJ2-7
CSDSTGRSYEQYF
TGCAGCGATTCGACAGGTAGATCCTACGAGCAGTACTTC
>TRBV29-1|many|.|TRBJ2-2
CSVEPQTGELFF
TGCAGCGTCGAACCACAGACCGGGGAGCTGTTTTTT
>TRBV7-2|many|TRBD2|TRBJ2-5
CASSLALAGVGETQYF
TGTGCCAGCAGCTTAGCGCTAGCGGGAGTAGGAGAGACCCAGTACTTC
>TRBV5-8|many|TRBD2|TRBJ2-1
CASSWGLAGAYNEQFF
TGTGCCAGCAGCTGGGGACTAGCGGGAGCTTACAATGAGCAGTTCTTC
>TRBV7-2|once|.|TRBJ1-2
CASSLDRRAYGYTF
TGTGCCAGCAGCTTAGACAGGCGGGCCTATGGCTACACCTTC
>TRBV9|many|.|TRBJ2-2
CASSVDGSGELFF
TGTGCCAGCAGCGTTGACGGGTCCGGGGAGCTGTTTTTT
>TRBV27|.|TRBD2|TRBJ2-7
CASRQHGASGYEQYF
TGTGCCAGCCGACAGCACGGGGCTAGCGGTTACGAGCAGTACTTC
>TRBV12-3/TRBV12-4|many|.|TRBJ2-2
CASSGSLGELFF
TGTGCCAGCAGTGGGAGTTTAGGGGAGCTGTTTTTT
>TRBV5-4|few|.|TRBJ2-2
CASSLGGGNTGELFF
TGTGCCAGCAGCCTCGGAGGGGGCAACACCGGGGAGCTGTTTTTT
>TRBV6-5|few|.|TRBJ1-1
CASSSEGGLAEAFF
TGTGCCAGCAGTTCCGAGGGGGGTTTGGCTGAAGCTTTCTTT